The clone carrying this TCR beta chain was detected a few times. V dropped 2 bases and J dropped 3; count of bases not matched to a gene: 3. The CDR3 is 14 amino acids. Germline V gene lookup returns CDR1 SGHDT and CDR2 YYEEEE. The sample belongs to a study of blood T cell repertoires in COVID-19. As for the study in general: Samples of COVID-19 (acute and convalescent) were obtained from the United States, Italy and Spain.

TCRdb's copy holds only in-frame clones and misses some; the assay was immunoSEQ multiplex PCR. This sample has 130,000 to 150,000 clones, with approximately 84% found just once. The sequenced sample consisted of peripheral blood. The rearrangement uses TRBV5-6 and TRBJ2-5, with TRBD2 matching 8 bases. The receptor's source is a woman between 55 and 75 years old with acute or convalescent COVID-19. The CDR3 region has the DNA TGTGCCAGCAGCTTACTAGCGGAGAAAGAGACCCAGTACTTC. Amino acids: CASSLLAEKETQYF.